This TCR beta chain was recorded in a study of T cell changes during pregnancy in multiple sclerosis. There are 13 residues in the CDR3. The germline V and J ends were trimmed by 5 bases and 5 bases, with 16 bases remaining between them. From germline, CDR1 is SQVTM and CDR2 ANQGSEA. Measured with immunoSEQ multiplex PCR; TCRdb has only the in-frame clones, and not every one. The table shows approximately 85,000 clones, with around 93% occurring only once. V gene TRBV29-1 combines with J gene TRBJ2-7, with a possible D match to TRBD2 (6 bases). Sequenced here: peripheral blood, sampled in the third trimester of pregnancy. The clonotype was recovered from a female donor with multiple sclerosis, enrolled in a pregnancy study. CDR3 sequence (DNA): TGCAGCGTTACGGGGGATCTATTCGACGAGCAGTACTTC. Its translation: CSVTGDLFDEQYF.